A selection of T cell receptor beta chains follows, all from one sample in a study of early T cells in non-severe SARS-CoV-2 infection. TCRdb re-analysed the 5' RACE reads in MiXCR, keeping a single row per CDR3 protein. The table lists 70,000 to 85,000 distinct CDR3 sequences, about 12% of them singletons. The specimen was whole blood, collected at baseline. These receptors all come from an adult who was a healthcare worker with PCR-confirmed SARS-CoV-2 infection or an uninfected control (not recorded which). The donor label of this sample is uncertain. The conserved cysteine and the conserved F or W are not part of the CDR3 here.

V gene,J gene,CDR3 protein
TRBV21-1,TRBJ2-7,ASSNTGTGVYEQY
TRBV12-3/TRBV12-4,TRBJ2-7,ASSLWRGGSKQY
TRBV25-1,TRBJ1-2,ASALSTGDGYT
TRBV2,TRBJ2-7,ASSEKTSGSHEQY
TRBV12-3/TRBV12-4,TRBJ1-1,ASTPWGGTEAF
TRBV7-9,TRBJ2-5,ASSFWGTQY
TRBV5-1,TRBJ2-3,ASSPAPMGPSTDTQY
TRBV7-2,TRBJ1-1,ASSARDRGQAF
TRBV7-2,TRBJ2-5,ASSLMGGYQETQY
TRBV6-1,TRBJ1-1,AGKGGGTNTHMNTEAF
TRBV10-3,TRBJ2-7,ATAGREHPPYEQY
TRBV11-2,TRBJ1-4,ASSRGGNEKLF
TRBV15,TRBJ1-4,ATSREGASTNEKLF
TRBV11-2,TRBJ2-3,ASSIRDALTITDTQY
TRBV5-1,TRBJ2-5,ASSFGLAGGLGETQY
TRBV7-8,TRBJ2-5,ASSLVTGIQETQY
TRBV5-1,TRBJ2-7,ASSSGGFYEQY
TRBV7-3,TRBJ2-3,ASKLAPSTDTQY
TRBV29-1,TRBJ2-5,SVGLAGETQY
TRBV4-3,TRBJ2-3,ASSQEGVDTQY
TRBV20-1,TRBJ2-7,SATRTGGNSYEQY
TRBV30,TRBJ2-5,AWSVGMEETQY